These 21 T cell receptor beta chains came from one sample sequenced in a study of T cell clones after liver transplantation. Only in-frame clones appear in the TCRdb table, and some are missing; sequencing was by immunoSEQ multiplex PCR. In the table there are more than 6,000 clones, 70% of which are singletons. Specimen: CD8+ T cells from blood, collected before liver transplant. These receptor sequences come from a human donor who received a liver transplant.

The chain links TRBV27 to TRBJ1-4, with TRBD1 as a possible D gene (6 bases). Germline assignment: CDR1 MNHEY and CDR2 SMNVEV (reference sequence). With 8 bases removed from V and 8 bases from J, the gap between germline ends came to 12 bases. This CDR3 has 12 residues. The CDR3 loop reads CASGGTGEKLFF. The CDR3 bases are TGTGCCAGCGGGGGCACGGGGGAAAAACTGTTTTTT.

The chain has TRBV11-3 and TRBJ2-7, with D perhaps being TRBD1 or TRBD2 (5 bases each). The V end lost 0 bases, the J end lost 4 bases, and 10 bases lay between the germline ends. CDR1 is SGHNT, CDR2 YENEEA, per germline. The CDR3 sequence is 14 residues long. The CDR3 DNA is TGTGCCAGCAGCTTAGAGGGGGTCGGTTACGAGCAGTACTTC. Its translation: CASSLEGVGYEQYF. The full variable domain, its missing parts supplied by reference TRBV11-3 and TRBJ2-7, is EAGVVQSPRYKIIEKKQPVAFWCNPISGHNTLYWYLQNLGQGPELLIRYENEEAVDDSQLPKDRFSAERLKGVDSTLKIQPAELGDSAVYLCASSLEGVGYEQYFGPGTRLTVT.

This clone was recorded only once. This sequence joins TRBV19 and TRBJ1-3, with a tentative D call TRBD1 (5 bases). The CDR3 runs to 16 residues. V was pared by 4 bases and J by 0 bases, with 13 bases between. In germline, CDR1 is LNHDA, CDR2 SQIVND (reference sequence). The CDR3 region has the DNA TGTGCCAGTAGTAGGGACGCTGGGAACTCTGGAAACACCATATATTTT. Protein product: CASSRDAGNSGNTIYF.

The chain is built from TRBV6-1 and TRBJ2-2; no clear D gene. CDR1 is MNHNS, CDR2 SASEGT, per germline. The length of the CDR3 is 12 residues. V was cut by 5 bases and J by 6 bases, with 7 bases left in between. The CDR3 DNA sequence: TGTGCCAGCAGTTGGGTGTCCGGGGAGCTGTTTTTT. This gives the protein CASSWVSGELFF.

This clone showed up just once. The rearrangement uses TRBV29-1 and TRBJ2-1, with a tentative D call TRBD2 (6 bases). Trimming shortened V by 8 bases and J by 9 bases, and 20 bases separated the two germline ends. Germline loops: CDR1 SQVTM, CDR2 ANQGSEA. This CDR3 comprises 13 residues. The CDR3 region has the DNA TGCAGCACGGCAGGAGGGGAAGGTAGTGAGCAGTTCTTC. Translation: CSTAGGEGSEQFF.

This chain uses TRBV5-6 with TRBJ1-1; TRBD1 aligns across 7 bases. This CDR3 contains 11 residues. The ends lost 4 bases at V and 8 bases at J; junction bases unmatched: 2. Germline-derived CDR1 and CDR2 are SGHDT and YYEEEE. In DNA form, the CDR3 reads TGTGCCAGCAGCACGACAGGGGAAGCTTTCTTT. Translation: CASSTTGEAFF.

The chain joins TRBV11-2 to TRBJ2-1; 8 bases match TRBD1. V lost 5 bases to trimming and J lost 0 bases; unmatched junction nucleotides: 9. CDR3 length: 17 amino acids. Germline CDR1 reads SGHAT; CDR2 reads FQNNGV. The CDR3 here is CASSTQQGGSSYNEQFF. The CDR3 coding sequence is TGTGCCAGCAGCACGCAACAGGGGGGTAGCTCCTACAATGAGCAGTTCTTC.

With regard to this clone: A junction boundary mismatches the germline segment, possibly from a read error. The V and J genes are TRBV6-6 and TRBJ2-5; D is possibly TRBD2 (7 bases). The CDR3 runs 15 residues. Germline-derived CDR1 and CDR2 are MNHNY and SVGAGI (reference sequence). The CDR3 protein is CATSSGWGQEETQYF. The CDR3 DNA follows: TGTGCCACCAGTAGCGGGTGGGGGCAGGAAGAGACCCAGTACTTC.

This rearrangement joins TRBV4-1 to TRBJ2-7, with TRBD1 as a possible D gene (6 bases). Per germline, CDR1 MGHRA and CDR2 YSYEKL. This CDR3 has 15 amino acids. CDR3 residues: CAAARPQGIGDEQYF. The CDR3, as DNA: TGCGCAGCAGCCCGGCCTCAGGGGATAGGCGACGAGCAGTACTTC.

The gene calls are TRBV5-6 and TRBJ2-1; 10 bases are a match to TRBD2. V lost 1 base and J lost 3; bases outside the gene matches: 4. This CDR3 spans 16 amino acids. Germline V CDR1 and CDR2: SGHDT, YYEEEE. The DNA for the CDR3 is TGTGCCAGCAGCTTGCTAGCGGGAGTTCTCTACAATGAGCAGTTCTTC. Translation: CASSLLAGVLYNEQFF. The full variable domain, its missing parts supplied by reference TRBV5-6 and TRBJ2-1, is DAGVTQSPTHLIKTRGQQVTLRCSPKSGHDTVSWYQQALGQGPQFIFQYYEEEERQRGNFPDRFSGHQFPNYSSELNVNALLLGDSALYLCASSLLAGVLYNEQFFGPGTRLTVL.

This clone was counted only a few times. The rearrangement links TRBV5-4 to TRBJ2-1; a possible D gene is TRBD2 (6 bases). Trimming removed 5 bases at V and 1 base at J, with 7 bases between. Germline loops: CDR1 SGHNT, CDR2 YYREEE (reference sequence). The CDR3 length is 13 residues. The CDR3 spells CASRGGSYNEQFF. In DNA form, the CDR3 reads TGTGCCAGCAGGGGAGGATCCTACAATGAGCAGTTCTTC.

The table lists this clone with a count of one. CDR3 protein: CASTGEGTVYEQYF. Here the CDR3 DNA reads TGTGCCAGCACAGGGGAAGGGACAGTCTACGAGCAGTACTTC. The genes are TRBV5-6 and TRBJ2-7; TRBD1 matches at 7 bases. Trimming at V came to 6 bases and at J to 3 bases, leaving 9 bases not matched to a gene. Germline V lookup: CDR1 SGHDT, CDR2 YYEEEE. The CDR3 consists of 14 residues.

V and J are TRBV5-6 and TRBJ2-7; a possible D gene is TRBD1 (5 bases). CDR1 and CDR2 (germline): SGHDT, YYEEEE. The V gene lost 4 bases and the J gene lost 4 bases, with 9 bases spanning the gap. CDR3 length: 12 amino acids. The CDR3 coding sequence is TGTGCCAGCAGCGACGACAGATACGAGCAGTACTTC. Amino acids: CASSDDRYEQYF.

V gene TRBV9 combines with J gene TRBJ2-1, with TRBD2 identical over 10 bases. Per the germline V gene, CDR1 is SGDLS and CDR2 is YYNGEE. V lost 4 bases to trimming and J lost 8 bases; unmatched junction nucleotides: 9. This CDR3 is 15 amino acids long. CDR3 residues: CASSPLAGVLYEQFF. CDR3 coding DNA: TGTGCCAGCAGCCCGCTAGCGGGAGTCTTATATGAGCAGTTCTTC.

About this clone: Mismatch with germline at one junction end may stem from a read error. The rearrangement uses TRBV7-7 and TRBJ2-1; possible D gene TRBD2, 5 bases. Germline V lookup: CDR1 SSHAT, CDR2 FNYEAQ (reference sequence). The CDR3 loop spans 15 amino acids. The CDR3 DNA reads as TGTGCTAGCAGCTTAGAAGAGCGGAACTACAATGAGCAGTTCTTC. Amino acid sequence: CASSLEERNYNEQFF.

CDR3 in DNA: TGTGCCAGCAGCTTAGTGGGGCTAGCGGACAATGAGCAGTTCTTC. Translating gives CASSLVGLADNEQFF. The chain links TRBV7-9 to TRBJ2-1; 7 bases are a match to TRBD2. The CDR3 consists of 15 residues. Losses at the gene ends were 1 base for V and 5 bases for J; bases not matched to a gene: 5. The germline CDR1 and CDR2 sequences are SEHNR and FQNEAQ (reference sequence).

The chain combines TRBV5-4 with TRBJ1-2, with no clear D. V gave up 0 bases and J gave up 8 bases, with 11 bases separating them. Germline assignment: CDR1 SGHNT and CDR2 YYREEE (reference sequence). CDR3 length equals 13 residues. The chain's CDR3 is CASSLDNGSGYTF. The CDR3 DNA sequence: TGTGCCAGCAGCTTGGATAACGGGTCGGGCTACACCTTC. The whole variable domain, remainder taken from reference TRBV5-4 and TRBJ1-2, is ETGVTQSPTHLIKTRGQQVTLRCSSQSGHNTVSWYQQALGQGPQFIFQYYREEENGRGNFPPRFSGLQFPNYSSELNVNALELDDSALYLCASSLDNGSGYTFGSGTRLTVV.

This clone is a singleton in its sample. This chain links TRBV27 with TRBJ1-6; D is possibly TRBD1 (5 bases). V shed 6 bases and J shed 3 bases, with 15 bases lying between them. The CDR3 is 16 amino acids. Germline CDR1 MNHEY, CDR2 SMNVEV (reference sequence). CDR3 sequence (DNA): TGTGCCAGCAGCGCCCGGGGGAGGGGCTATAATTCACCCCTCCACTTT. Its protein product is CASSARGRGYNSPLHF.

The table lists this clone with a count of one. This chain joins TRBV7-6 and TRBJ2-3; the D gene is possibly TRBD1 (5 bases). The CDR3 runs 16 residues. Germline CDR1 and CDR2: SGHVS and FNYEAQ. Trimming shortened V by 1 base and J by 4 bases, and 15 bases separated the two germline ends. DNA of the CDR3: TGTGCCAGCAGCTTAGTCCCAGGGCTAAGGGCAGATACGCAGTATTTT. As protein: CASSLVPGLRADTQYF.

As regards this clone: The same CDR3 is also encoded by other DNA sequences in this sample. CDR3 in DNA: TGCAGCGTTGATCGGCAGGCCCAAGAGACCCAGTACTTC. This sequence encodes CSVDRQAQETQYF. This chain connects TRBV29-1 to TRBJ2-5; D remains ambiguous. The germline V gene encodes CDR1 SQVTM and CDR2 ANQGSEA. This CDR3 spans 13 amino acids. V was clipped by 3 bases and J by 1 base, with 9 bases between them. Full variable domain (rest looked up from reference TRBV29-1 and TRBJ2-5): SAVISQKPSRDICQRGTSLTIQCQVDSQVTMMFWYRQQPGQSLTLIATANQGSEATYESGFVIDKFPISRPNLTFSTLTVSNMSPEDSSIYLCSVDRQAQETQYFGPGTRLLVL.

J is TRBJ2-3 and V is TRBV7-9; 11 nucleotides line up with TRBD2. With 4 bases clipped from V and 5 bases from J, the junction kept 8 bases outside the gene matches. Looked up from germline, CDR1 is SEHNR and CDR2 is FQNEAQ (reference sequence). The CDR3 sequence is 16 residues long. In nucleotides, the CDR3 is TGTGCCAGCAGCTCGATAGCGGGAGGGCAAGGAGATACGCAGTATTTT. Amino acid sequence: CASSSIAGGQGDTQYF.